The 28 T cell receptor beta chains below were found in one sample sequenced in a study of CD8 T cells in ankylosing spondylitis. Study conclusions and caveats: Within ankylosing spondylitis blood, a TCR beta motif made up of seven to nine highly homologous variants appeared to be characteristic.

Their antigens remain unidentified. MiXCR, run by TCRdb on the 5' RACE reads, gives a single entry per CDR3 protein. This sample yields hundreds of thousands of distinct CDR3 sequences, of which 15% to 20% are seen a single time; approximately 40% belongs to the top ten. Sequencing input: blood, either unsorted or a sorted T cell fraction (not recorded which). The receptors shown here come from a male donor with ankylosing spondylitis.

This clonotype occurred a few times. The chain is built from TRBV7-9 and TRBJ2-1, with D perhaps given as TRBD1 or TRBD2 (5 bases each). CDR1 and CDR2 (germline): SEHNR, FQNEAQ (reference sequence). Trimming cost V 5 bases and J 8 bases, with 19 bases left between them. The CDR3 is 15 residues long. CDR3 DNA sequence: TGTGCCAGCAGCCATAGGGACCTCTTGAGCGATGAGCAGTTCTTC. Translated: CASSHRDLLSDEQFF.

Here the CDR3 DNA reads TGCGCCAGCAGCCACGCTGGACAGGGGGCCCCTGGAGAGCAGTACTTC. Translated: CASSHAGQGAPGEQYF. This chain connects TRBV4-1 to TRBJ2-7; 11 bases fit TRBD1. Germline V gene data show CDR1 as MGHRA and CDR2 as YSYEKL. CDR3 length: 16 amino acids. The junction had 11 bases not matched to a gene; V was cut back by 3 bases and J by 7 bases.

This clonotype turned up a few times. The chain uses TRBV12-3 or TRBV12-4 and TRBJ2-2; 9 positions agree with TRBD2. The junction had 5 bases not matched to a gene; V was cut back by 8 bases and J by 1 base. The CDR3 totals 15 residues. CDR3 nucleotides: TGTGCCAGCGGCGGGGGGGCCCAGAACACCGGGGAGCTGTTTTTT. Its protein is CASGGGAQNTGELFF.

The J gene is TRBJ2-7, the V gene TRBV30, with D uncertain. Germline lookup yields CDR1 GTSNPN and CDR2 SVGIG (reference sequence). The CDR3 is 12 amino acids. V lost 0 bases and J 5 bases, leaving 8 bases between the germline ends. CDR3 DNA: TGTGCCTGGAGTGTACGAGACGACGAGCAGTACTTC. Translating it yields CAWSVRDDEQYF. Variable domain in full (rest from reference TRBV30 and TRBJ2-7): SQTIHQWPATLVQPVGSPLSLECTVEGTSNPNLYWYRQAAGRGLQLLFYSVGIGQISSEVPQNLSASRPQDRQFILSSKKLLLSDSGFYLCAWSVRDDEQYFGPGTRLTVT.

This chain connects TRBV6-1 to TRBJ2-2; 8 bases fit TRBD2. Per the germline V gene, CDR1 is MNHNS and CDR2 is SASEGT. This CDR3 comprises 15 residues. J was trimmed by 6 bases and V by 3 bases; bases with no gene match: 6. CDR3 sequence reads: CASSDGGLVAGELFF. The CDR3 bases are TGTGCCAGCAGTGATGGGGGACTAGTAGCCGGGGAGCTGTTTTTT.

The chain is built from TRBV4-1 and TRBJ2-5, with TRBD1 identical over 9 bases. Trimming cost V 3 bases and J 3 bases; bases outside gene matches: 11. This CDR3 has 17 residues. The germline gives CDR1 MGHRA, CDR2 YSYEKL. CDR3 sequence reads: CASSHEPGQGRKETQYF. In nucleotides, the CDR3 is TGCGCCAGCAGCCACGAACCGGGACAGGGAAGGAAAGAGACCCAGTACTTC.

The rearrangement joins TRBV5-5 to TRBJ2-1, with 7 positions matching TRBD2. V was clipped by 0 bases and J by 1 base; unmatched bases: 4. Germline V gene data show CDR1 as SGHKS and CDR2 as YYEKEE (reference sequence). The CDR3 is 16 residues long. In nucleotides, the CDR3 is TGTGCCAGCAGCTTGGGGTTTAGCGGGTCCTACAATGAGCAGTTCTTC. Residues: CASSLGFSGSYNEQFF.

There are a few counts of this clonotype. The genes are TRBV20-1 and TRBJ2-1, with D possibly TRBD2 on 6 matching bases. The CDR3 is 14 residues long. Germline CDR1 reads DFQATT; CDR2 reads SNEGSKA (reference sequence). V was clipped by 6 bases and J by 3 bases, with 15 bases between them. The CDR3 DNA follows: TGCAGTGCCGTTTCTGTGGGAGGCTACAATGAGCAGTTCTTC. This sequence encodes CSAVSVGGYNEQFF.

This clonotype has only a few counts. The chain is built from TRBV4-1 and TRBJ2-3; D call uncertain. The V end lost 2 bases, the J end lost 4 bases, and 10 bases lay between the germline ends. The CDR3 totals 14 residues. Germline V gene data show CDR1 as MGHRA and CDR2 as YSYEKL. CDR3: CASSQLRAADTQYF. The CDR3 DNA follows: TGCGCCAGCAGCCAACTCCGGGCCGCAGATACGCAGTATTTT.

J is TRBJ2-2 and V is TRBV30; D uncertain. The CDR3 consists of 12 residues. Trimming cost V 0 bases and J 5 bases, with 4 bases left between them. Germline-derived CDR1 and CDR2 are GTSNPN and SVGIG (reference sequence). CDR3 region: CAWSVETGELFF. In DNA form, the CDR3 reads TGTGCCTGGAGTGTAGAGACCGGGGAGCTGTTTTTT. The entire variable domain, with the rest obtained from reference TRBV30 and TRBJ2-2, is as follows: SQTIHQWPATLVQPVGSPLSLECTVEGTSNPNLYWYRQAAGRGLQLLFYSVGIGQISSEVPQNLSASRPQDRQFILSSKKLLLSDSGFYLCAWSVETGELFFGEGSRLTVL.

The CDR3: CASSFAVAEQFF. CDR3 DNA: TGCGCCAGCAGCTTTGCCGTCGCCGAGCAGTTCTTC. V usage is TRBV5-1 and J usage is TRBJ2-1; no firm D call. The CDR3 is 12 amino acids. From germline, CDR1 is SGHRS and CDR2 YFSETQ. Trimming took off 2 bases at V and 10 bases at J, with 10 bases between the two ends.

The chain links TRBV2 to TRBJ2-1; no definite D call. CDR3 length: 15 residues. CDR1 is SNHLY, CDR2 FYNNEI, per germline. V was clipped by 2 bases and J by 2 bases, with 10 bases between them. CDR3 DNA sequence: TGTGCCAGCAGTGAAATTTCGAGTACCTACAATGAGCAGTTCTTC. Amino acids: CASSEISSTYNEQFF.

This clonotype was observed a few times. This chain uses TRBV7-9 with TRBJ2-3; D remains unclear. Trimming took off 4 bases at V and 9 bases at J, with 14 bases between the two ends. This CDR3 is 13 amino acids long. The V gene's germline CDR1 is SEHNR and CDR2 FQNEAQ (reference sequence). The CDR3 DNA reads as TGTGCCAGCAGCTCCCCAATAACGGAAACGCAGTATTTT. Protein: CASSSPITETQYF.

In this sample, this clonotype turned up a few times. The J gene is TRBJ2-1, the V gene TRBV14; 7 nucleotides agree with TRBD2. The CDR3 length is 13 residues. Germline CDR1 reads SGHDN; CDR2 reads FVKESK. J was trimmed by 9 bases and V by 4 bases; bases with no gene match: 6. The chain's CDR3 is CASSLQWGGEQFF. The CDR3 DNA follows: TGTGCCAGCAGCCTTCAGTGGGGGGGTGAGCAGTTCTTC.

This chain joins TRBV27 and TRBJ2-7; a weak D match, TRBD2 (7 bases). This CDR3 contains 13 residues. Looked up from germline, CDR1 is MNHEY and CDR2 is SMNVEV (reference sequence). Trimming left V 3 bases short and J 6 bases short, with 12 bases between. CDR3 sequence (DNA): TGTGCCAGCAGTTTTGCGGGGGCCCGCGAGCAGTACTTC. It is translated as CASSFAGAREQYF.

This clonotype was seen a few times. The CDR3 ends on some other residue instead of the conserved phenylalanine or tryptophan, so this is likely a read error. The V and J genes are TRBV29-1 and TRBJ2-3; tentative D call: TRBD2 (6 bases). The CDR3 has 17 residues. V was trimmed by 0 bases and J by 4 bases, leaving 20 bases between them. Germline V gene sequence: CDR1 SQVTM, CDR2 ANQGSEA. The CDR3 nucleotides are TGCAGCGTTGAAGAAAATTCCGGGACTTCTACCTCAGATACGCAGTATATT. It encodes CSVEENSGTSTSDTQYI.

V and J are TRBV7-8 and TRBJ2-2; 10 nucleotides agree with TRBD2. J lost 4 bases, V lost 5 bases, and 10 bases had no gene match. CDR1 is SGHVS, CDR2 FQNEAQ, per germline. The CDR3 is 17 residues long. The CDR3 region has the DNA TGTGCCAGCAGCGCCTGGGGGACTAGCGTCTCCACCGGGGAGCTGTTTTTT. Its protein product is CASSAWGTSVSTGELFF.

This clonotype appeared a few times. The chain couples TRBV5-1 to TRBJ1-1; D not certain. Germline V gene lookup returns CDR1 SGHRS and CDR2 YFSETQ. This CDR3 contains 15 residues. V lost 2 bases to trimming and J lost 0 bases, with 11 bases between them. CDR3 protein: CASSFFPGLNTEAFF. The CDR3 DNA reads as TGCGCCAGCAGCTTCTTCCCCGGCTTGAACACTGAAGCTTTCTTT.

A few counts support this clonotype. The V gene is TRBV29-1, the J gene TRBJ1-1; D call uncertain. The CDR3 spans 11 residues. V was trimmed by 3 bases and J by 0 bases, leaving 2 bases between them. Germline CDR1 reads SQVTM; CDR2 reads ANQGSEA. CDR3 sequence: CSVEVNTEAFF. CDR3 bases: TGCAGCGTTGAGGTGAACACTGAAGCTTTCTTT.

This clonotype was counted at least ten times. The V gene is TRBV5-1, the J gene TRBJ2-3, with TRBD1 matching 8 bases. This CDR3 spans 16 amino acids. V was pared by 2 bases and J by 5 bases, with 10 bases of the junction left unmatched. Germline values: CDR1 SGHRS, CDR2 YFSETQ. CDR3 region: CASSFVSTGVGDTQYF. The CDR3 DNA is TGCGCCAGCAGCTTTGTCTCGACAGGGGTAGGAGATACGCAGTATTTT.

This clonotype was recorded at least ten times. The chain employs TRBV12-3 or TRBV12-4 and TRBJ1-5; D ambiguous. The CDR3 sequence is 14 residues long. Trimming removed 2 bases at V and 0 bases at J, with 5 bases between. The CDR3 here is CASSLLGSNQPQHF. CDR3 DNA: TGTGCCAGCAGTTTATTAGGTAGCAATCAGCCCCAGCATTTT.

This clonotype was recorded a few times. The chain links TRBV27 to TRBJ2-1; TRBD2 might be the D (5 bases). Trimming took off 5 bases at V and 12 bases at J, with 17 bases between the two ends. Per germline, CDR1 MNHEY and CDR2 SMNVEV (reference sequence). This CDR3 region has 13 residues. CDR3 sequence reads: CASSLGSSLGQFF. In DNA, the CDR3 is TGTGCCAGCAGTCTAGGGAGCAGCTTGGGGCAGTTCTTC.

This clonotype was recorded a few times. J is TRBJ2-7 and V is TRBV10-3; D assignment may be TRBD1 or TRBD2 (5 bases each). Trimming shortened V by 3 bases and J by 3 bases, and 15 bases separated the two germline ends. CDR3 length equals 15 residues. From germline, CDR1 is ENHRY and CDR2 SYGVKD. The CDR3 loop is CAISDHRDVDYEQYF. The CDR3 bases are TGTGCCATCAGTGATCACCGGGACGTAGACTACGAGCAGTACTTC.

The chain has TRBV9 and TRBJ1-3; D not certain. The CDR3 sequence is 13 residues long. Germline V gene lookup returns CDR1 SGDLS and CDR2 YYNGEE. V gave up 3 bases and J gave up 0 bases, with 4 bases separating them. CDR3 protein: CASSDSSGNTIYF. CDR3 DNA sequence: TGTGCCAGCAGCGACAGCTCTGGAAACACCATATATTTT.

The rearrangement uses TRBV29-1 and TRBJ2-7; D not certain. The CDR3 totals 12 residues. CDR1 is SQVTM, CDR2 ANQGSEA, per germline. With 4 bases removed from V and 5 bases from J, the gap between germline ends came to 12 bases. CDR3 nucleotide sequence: TGCAGCGTTGTCGGCGGTCCTGACGAGCAGTACTTC. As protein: CSVVGGPDEQYF.

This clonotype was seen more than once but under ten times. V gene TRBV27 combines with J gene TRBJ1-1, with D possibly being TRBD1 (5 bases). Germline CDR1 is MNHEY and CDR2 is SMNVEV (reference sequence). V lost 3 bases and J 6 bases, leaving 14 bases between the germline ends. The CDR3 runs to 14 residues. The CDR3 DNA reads TGTGCCAGCAGTTTTGCGGGGGGAGCCCCTGAAGCTTTCTTT. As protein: CASSFAGGAPEAFF.

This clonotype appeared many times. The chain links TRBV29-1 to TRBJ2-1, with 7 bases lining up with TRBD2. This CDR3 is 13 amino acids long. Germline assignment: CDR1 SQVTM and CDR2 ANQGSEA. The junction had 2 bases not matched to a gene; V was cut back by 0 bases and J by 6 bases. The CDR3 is CSVEDREGNEQFF. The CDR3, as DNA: TGCAGCGTTGAAGATAGGGAGGGCAATGAGCAGTTCTTC.

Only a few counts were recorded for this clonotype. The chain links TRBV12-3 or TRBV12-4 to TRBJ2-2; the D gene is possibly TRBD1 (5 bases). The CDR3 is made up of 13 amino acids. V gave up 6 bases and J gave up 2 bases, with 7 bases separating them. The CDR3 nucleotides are TGTGCCAGCAGGACAGAAAACACCGGGGAGCTGTTTTTT. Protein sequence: CASRTENTGELFF.